The entry below describes one TCR beta chain. These data come from a study of blood T cell repertoires in COVID-19. As for the study in general: Samples of COVID-19 (acute and convalescent) were obtained from the United States, Italy and Spain.

Seattle patient enrollment occurred during active infection, with longitudinal follow-up thereafter. The authors' processing: Reference gene primers were amplified, and this amplification served to estimate nucleated cell counts. Profiling relied on immunoSEQ multiplex PCR, and the TCRdb table lists in-frame clones only, not all of them. That table gives V, J and clone size, and the DNA gave D and trimming. The repertoire includes about 150,000 clones, roughly 88% of them detected once, and approximately 4.6% sits in the top ten. Germline-derived CDR1 and CDR2 are SEHNR and FQNEAQ (reference sequence). CDR3 length: 15 amino acids. V shed 2 bases and J shed 6 bases, with 16 bases lying between them.

This receptor was identified in a man between 18 and 29 years old with COVID-19, enrolled during active disease. The chain has TRBV7-9 and TRBJ1-1, with D possibly TRBD1 on 6 matching bases. Sequenced input: peripheral blood. The DNA for the CDR3 is TGTGCCAGCAGCTTAACGCGGGGGGGCGCGGCTGAAGCTTTCTTT. Protein: CASSLTRGGAAEAFF.